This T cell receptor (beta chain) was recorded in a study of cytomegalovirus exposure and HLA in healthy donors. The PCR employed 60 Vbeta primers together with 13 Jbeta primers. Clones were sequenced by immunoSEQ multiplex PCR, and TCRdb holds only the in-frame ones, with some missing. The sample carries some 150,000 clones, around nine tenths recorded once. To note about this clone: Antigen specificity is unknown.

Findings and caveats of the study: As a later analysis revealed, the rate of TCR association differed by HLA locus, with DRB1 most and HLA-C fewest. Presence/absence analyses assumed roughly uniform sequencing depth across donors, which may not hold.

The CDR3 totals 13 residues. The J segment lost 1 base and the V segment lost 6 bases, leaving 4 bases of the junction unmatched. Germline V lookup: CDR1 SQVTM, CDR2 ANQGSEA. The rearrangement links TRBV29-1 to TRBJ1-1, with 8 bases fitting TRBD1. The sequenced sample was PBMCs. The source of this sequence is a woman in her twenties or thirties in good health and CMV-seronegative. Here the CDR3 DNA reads TGCAGCGTCCAGGGGGCATCGAACACTGAAGCTTTCTTT. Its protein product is CSVQGASNTEAFF.